This TCR beta chain emerged from a study of OX40 agonist ivuxolimab in advanced cancers. Overall study context: Dose-escalation subjects each had hepatocellular carcinoma, melanoma, renal cell or head and neck cancer. Study-wide results and limits: Among the lowest peripheral clonal expansion occurred in 0.1-3.0 mg/kg partial responders.

This CDR3 contains 14 residues. The germline CDR1 and CDR2 sequences are LNHNV and YYDKDF (reference sequence). The V and J ends lost 8 bases and 5 bases, in that order; junction bases with no gene match: 8. On this clone itself: Its matching antigen is unknown.

Here immunoSEQ multiplex PCR was the method, and the copy in TCRdb shows in-frame clones only, minus some. The sample contains around 70,000 clones, 85% of which appear only once. The source was CD4+ or CD8+ T cells sorted from blood, collected in a trial of the OX40 agonist ivuxolimab. This TCR was sampled from an adult with an advanced solid tumor such as melanoma, head and neck, liver or kidney cancer. The chain is built from TRBV15 and TRBJ2-2; TRBD2 agrees at 7 bases. CDR3 amino acids: CATSQGGPTGELFF. CDR3 sequence (DNA): TGTGCCACCTCGCAGGGAGGGCCGACCGGGGAGCTGTTTTTT.